These 18 T cell receptor beta chains originate from one sample sequenced in a study of control samples from healthy donors and cancer patients. Here immunoSEQ multiplex PCR was the method, and the copy in TCRdb shows in-frame clones only, minus some. The sample comprises 75,000 to 95,000 clones, less than 95% of which are singletons, and about 4% rests with the top ten. The sequencing sample was made of blood. These receptors were obtained from a woman aged 18-29 years in good health.

The chain's CDR3 is CASSLGRGLRGQPQHF. The CDR3 DNA follows: TGTGCCAGCAGCTTAGGCAGGGGTTTGAGGGGTCAGCCCCAGCATTTT. The V call is TRBV13, the J call TRBJ1-5; possibly TRBD1 for D (6 bases). This CDR3 is built from 16 residues. CDR1 PRHDT and CDR2 FYEKMQ come from the germline V gene (reference sequence). V was shortened by 0 bases and J by 6 bases, with 15 bases between the two germline ends.

This rearrangement joins TRBV19 to TRBJ1-1; TRBD1 is a possible D gene (6 bases). The germline V gene encodes CDR1 LNHDA and CDR2 SQIVND (reference sequence). The CDR3 is 13 amino acids. V was shortened by 3 bases and J by 5 bases, with 10 bases between the two germline ends. CDR3 sequence reads: CASSIRGQTEAFF. The CDR3 coding sequence is TGTGCCAGTAGTATCCGTGGACAGACTGAAGCTTTCTTT.

The chain combines TRBV7-2 with TRBJ2-2; 7 bases align to TRBD2. The CDR3 runs 15 residues. Germline-derived CDR1 and CDR2 are SGHTA and FQGNSA. V dropped 4 bases and J dropped 4; count of bases not matched to a gene: 6. The chain's CDR3 is CASSWGGEPTGELFF. The CDR3 DNA follows: TGTGCCAGCAGCTGGGGGGGGGAACCCACCGGGGAGCTGTTTTTT. Full variable domain (outside the CDR3, taken from reference TRBV7-2 and TRBJ2-2): GAGVSQSPSNKVTEKGKDVELRCDPISGHTALYWYRQSLGQGLEFLIYFQGNSAPDKSGLPSDRFSAERTGGSVSTLTIQRTQQEDSAVYLCASSWGGEPTGELFFGEGSRLTVL.

The chain uses TRBV18 and TRBJ1-1; 8 bases line up with TRBD1. CDR1 and CDR2 from the germline V gene are KGHSH and LQKENI. V lost 5 bases to trimming and J lost 8 bases; unmatched junction nucleotides: 13. The CDR3 runs to 15 residues. CDR3 sequence: CASSIRTGRETEAFF. In DNA form, the CDR3 reads TGTGCCAGCTCAATCAGGACAGGGCGAGAGACCGAAGCTTTCTTT.

The V and J genes are TRBV3-1 (or the pseudogene TRBV3-2) and TRBJ1-2, with 9 bases identical to TRBD1. The CDR3 has 12 amino acids. Germline V gene sequence: CDR1 LGHDT, CDR2 YNNKEL (reference sequence). The trim removed 4 bases at V and 6 bases at J, leaving 0 bases unmatched. The CDR3 nucleotides are TGTGCCAGCAGCCGGGACAGGGATGGCTACACCTTC. Translating gives CASSRDRDGYTF.

This chain joins TRBV4-1 and TRBJ2-7, with 10 bases fitting TRBD2. V trimming: 2 bases; J trimming: 2 bases; junction bases outside the gene matches: 6. The CDR3 is made up of 16 amino acids. Germline V gene sequence: CDR1 MGHRA, CDR2 YSYEKL. CDR3 nucleotides: TGCGCCAGCAGCCAATCAGAGCGGGGGGGGACCTACGAGCAGTACTTC. It specifies CASSQSERGGTYEQYF.

This chain uses TRBV18 with TRBJ1-6, with 9 bases aligning to TRBD1. After removal of 4 bases from V and 11 bases from J, the junction contained 6 bases not matched to a gene. The CDR3 consists of 14 residues. Looked up from germline, CDR1 is KGHSH and CDR2 is LQKENI. DNA of the CDR3: TGTGCCAGCTCACAAACAGGGGGCGACGCACCCCTCCACTTT. It codes for CASSQTGGDAPLHF.

The chain uses TRBV7-4 and TRBJ1-5, with D possibly being TRBD1 (5 bases). The CDR3 length is 19 residues. Trimming took off 2 bases at V and 3 bases at J, with 23 bases between the two ends. CDR1 is SGHVT and CDR2 is SQSDAQ in the germline V gene. The CDR3 region is CASSLPRRQTSEVNQPQHF. The CDR3, as DNA: TGTGCCAGCAGCTTACCCCGCAGACAGACTTCTGAGGTCAATCAGCCCCAGCATTTT. The full variable domain, its missing parts supplied by reference TRBV7-4 and TRBJ1-5, is GAGVSQSPRYKVAKRGRDVALRCDSISGHVTLYWYRQTLGQGSEVLTYSQSDAQRDKSGRPSGRFSAERPERSVSTLKIQRTEQGDSAVYLCASSLPRRQTSEVNQPQHFGDGTRLSIL.

The gene calls are TRBV21-1 and TRBJ1-2. TRBV21-1 has pseudogene status. CDR3 length equals 18 residues. Here the CDR3 DNA reads TGTGCCAGCAGCAAAGTCGGAAGGAAGGGCAGCCTGTTCTATGGCTACACCTTC. This encodes CASSKVGRKGSLFYGYTF.

The chain has TRBV5-6 and TRBJ2-5; TRBD1 matches at 7 bases. V lost 4 bases, J lost 3 bases, and 3 bases stayed unmatched. From germline, CDR1 is SGHDT and CDR2 YYEEEE. This CDR3 is built from 13 residues. CDR3 in amino acids: CASSPGTEETQYF. CDR3 DNA sequence: TGTGCCAGCAGCCCCGGGACAGAAGAGACCCAGTACTTC.

The V call is TRBV9, the J call TRBJ2-2, with 11 bases identical to TRBD2. Looked up from germline, CDR1 is SGDLS and CDR2 is YYNGEE. CDR3 size: 16 residues. V dropped 4 bases and J dropped 4; count of bases not matched to a gene: 6. The CDR3 loop is CASSYSGGDSTGELFF. The CDR3 nucleotides are TGTGCCAGCAGCTATAGCGGGGGGGACTCCACCGGGGAGCTGTTTTTT.

The chain has TRBV7-9 and TRBJ1-5; D remains unclear. Germline V gives CDR1 SEHNR, CDR2 FQNEAQ (reference sequence). This CDR3 contains 13 residues. The germline V and J ends were trimmed by 2 bases and 5 bases, with 7 bases remaining between them. For the CDR3, the DNA is TGTGCCAGCAGCTTAACGGTGGATCAGCCCCAGCATTTT. Amino acids: CASSLTVDQPQHF.

This rearrangement joins TRBV14 to TRBJ1-1; tentatively, D is TRBD1 (5 bases). Trimming removed 0 bases from V and 5 bases from J, with 16 bases in between. This CDR3 has 16 amino acids. The germline V gene encodes CDR1 SGHDN and CDR2 FVKESK. The CDR3 spells CASSQDYDRGRTEAFF. The CDR3 bases are TGTGCCAGCAGCCAAGACTACGACAGAGGTAGGACTGAAGCTTTCTTT.

As to this clone: Other DNA sequences in the sample encode the same CDR3. The V and J genes are TRBV5-1 and TRBJ2-7, with TRBD2 matching 9 bases. J gave up 2 bases and V 4 bases, and 7 bases lay outside the gene matches. CDR3 length: 15 residues. Germline V CDR1 and CDR2: SGHRS, YFSETQ. This CDR3 reads CASSLGGGGAYEQYF. The CDR3 DNA follows: TGCGCCAGCAGCCTGGGTGGCGGGGGGGCCTACGAGCAGTACTTC.

In regard to this clone: At one end, the junction sequence differs from germline, possibly due to a read error. As DNA, the CDR3 is TGTGCCAGCAGCAACAGTAATTCACCCCTCCATTTT. It codes for CASSNSNSPLHF. The rearrangement uses TRBV7-6 and TRBJ1-6; D is uncertain. The CDR3 contains 12 residues. Germline CDR1 reads SGHVS; CDR2 reads FNYEAQ.

This chain joins TRBV7-9 and TRBJ2-3; D possibly corresponds to TRBD1 (5 bases). This CDR3 has 14 amino acids. Germline V gene lookup returns CDR1 SEHNR and CDR2 FQNEAQ (reference sequence). The V end was cut by 8 bases, the J end by 0 bases, with 12 bases between. CDR3 coding DNA: TGTGCCAGCGTCCCTACAGGCAGCACAGATACGCAGTATTTT. The encoded protein is CASVPTGSTDTQYF.

In its sample, this clone was seen many times. This chain joins TRBV15 and TRBJ1-2; 9 bases align to TRBD1. CDR3 length: 17 residues. Germline CDR1 and CDR2: LNHNV and YYDKDF (reference sequence). V lost 1 base, J lost 5 bases, and 11 bases stayed unmatched. The DNA of the CDR3 is TGTGCCACCAGCAGAGGCGACCCGGGACAGGGCCTTTATGGCTACACCTTC. It translates to CATSRGDPGQGLYGYTF.

The CDR3, as DNA: TGTGCCAGTAGTATAGTCGGCGGGGGGGCGGCAGATACGCAGTATTTT. Its protein is CASSIVGGGAADTQYF. The rearrangement links TRBV19 to TRBJ2-3, with 9 positions matching TRBD2. Trimming took 1 base from V and 4 from J; bases not matched to a gene: 6. Germline V gives CDR1 LNHDA, CDR2 SQIVND (reference sequence). The CDR3 extends over 16 amino acids.